This T cell receptor beta chain is from a study of cytomegalovirus exposure and HLA in healthy donors. The data were produced by immunoSEQ multiplex PCR, yet TCRdb's version contains in-frame clones alone and is incomplete. Here the sample spans 200,000 or so clones, about 89% being singletons. V shed 1 base and J shed 3 bases, with 10 bases lying between them. Germline V gives CDR1 SGHAT, CDR2 FQNNGV. This CDR3 region has 15 residues. Notes on the study in general: The classifier, whose performance was assessed in both the original and validation cohorts, reportedly diagnosed cytomegalovirus status with high specificity and sensitivity. It was found in a later analysis that first-cohort TCR clusters tended to co-occur in the 90 to 150 validation repertoires.

These donors were members of the roughly 120-subject validation cohort, a group separate from the approximately 700-subject first cohort. As to this clone: Its specificity is unknown.

Material: PBMCs. The V call is TRBV11-2, the J call TRBJ1-5, with D hard to call. This TCR was sampled from a woman aged 18 to 35 in good health and CMV-seronegative. CDR3 in DNA: TGTGCCAGCAGCTTAGGTGGCAGGAACAATCAGCCCCAGCATTTT. Residues: CASSLGGRNNQPQHF.